The 17 T cell receptor beta chains listed next were all sequenced from one sample in a study of cytomegalovirus exposure and HLA in healthy donors. PCR primers comprised 60 Vbeta and 13 Jbeta primers. Data came from immunoSEQ multiplex PCR; TCRdb stores just in-frame clones and leaves some out. The table has about 83,000 clones, around 79% seen once. The sequenced sample was PBMCs. The receptors derive from a man between 18 and 29 years old in good health and CMV-seropositive.

The chain joins TRBV2 to TRBJ2-1; no reliable D call. V was trimmed by 5 bases and J by 8 bases, leaving 10 bases between them. The germline CDR1 and CDR2 sequences are SNHLY and FYNNEI. The CDR3 runs to 12 residues. The CDR3 DNA follows: TGTGCCAGCAGTTCCCGCCGGGATGAGCAGTTCTTC. Amino acids: CASSSRRDEQFF.

The V call is TRBV10-3, the J call TRBJ1-5, with 8 bases that match TRBD1. Germline trimming cut 3 bases from V and 11 bases from J; bases unmatched to any gene: 12. The CDR3 spans 15 residues. The germline V gene has CDR1 ENHRY and CDR2 SYGVKD. The CDR3 coding sequence is TGTGCCATCAGTGATCAATCGACAGGGGCGGGAGCCCAGCATTTT. Residues: CAISDQSTGAGAQHF.

The rearrangement links TRBV5-1 to TRBJ2-1; 7 bases match TRBD2. This CDR3 comprises 16 residues. J was trimmed by 0 bases and V by 2 bases; bases with no gene match: 5. Germline V gene data show CDR1 as SGHRS and CDR2 as YFSETQ. As DNA, the CDR3 is TGCGCCAGCAGCTTCGCGGGAGACAGCTCCTACAATGAGCAGTTCTTC. Translation gives CASSFAGDSSYNEQFF.

This clone occurred many times. This chain joins TRBV7-9 and TRBJ2-1; 9 bases agree with TRBD2. From germline, CDR1 is SEHNR and CDR2 FQNEAQ (reference sequence). V was clipped by 8 bases and J by 7 bases; unmatched bases: 9. CDR3 length: 14 residues. In DNA, the CDR3 is TGTGCCAGCGCATTAGCGGGAGTCAAAAATGAGCAGTTCTTC. It codes for CASALAGVKNEQFF.

This chain connects TRBV5-1 to TRBJ2-5; 7 bases agree with TRBD1. Trimming removed 4 bases from V and 3 bases from J; junction bases left unmatched: 3. Germline assignment: CDR1 SGHRS and CDR2 YFSETQ. The CDR3 length is 13 residues. The CDR3 is CASSLGTEETQYF. The CDR3 DNA reads TGCGCCAGCAGCCTCGGGACAGAAGAGACCCAGTACTTC.

CDR3 coding DNA: TGTGCCAGCAGCCAAGATGGGGCATCCTCGACTGGAAACACCATATATTTT. It translates to CASSQDGASSTGNTIYF. V usage is TRBV4-2 and J usage is TRBJ1-3; D might be TRBD1 (5 bases). The V and J ends lost 0 bases and 2 bases respectively, with 14 bases between them. CDR3 length: 17 residues. The germline CDR1 and CDR2 sequences are LGHNA and YNFKEQ.

V is TRBV29-1 and J is TRBJ1-2; D not resolved. CDR3 length: 17 amino acids. V dropped 5 bases and J dropped 1 base, with 23 bases sitting between them. Germline CDR1 and CDR2: SQVTM and ANQGSEA. The CDR3 sequence is CSVNSRPELRLNYGYTF. CDR3 in DNA: TGCAGCGTTAATTCTAGGCCGGAACTGCGCCTTAACTATGGCTACACCTTC.

DNA for the CDR3: TGTGCCAGCAGCTATGTCTCCAGGGGGCAGAACACTGAAGCTTTCTTT. The encoded protein is CASSYVSRGQNTEAFF. The rearrangement joins TRBV5-5 to TRBJ1-1; 8 nucleotides line up with TRBD1. The CDR3 length is 16 residues. Germline V gene lookup returns CDR1 SGHKS and CDR2 YYEKEE (reference sequence). V lost 3 bases to trimming and J lost 1 base; unmatched junction nucleotides: 8.

The V gene is TRBV29-1, the J gene TRBJ1-2, with 9 bases that match TRBD1. The germline V gene encodes CDR1 SQVTM and CDR2 ANQGSEA. Losses at the gene ends were 6 bases for V and 4 bases for J; bases not matched to a gene: 3. The CDR3 is made up of 12 amino acids. The CDR3 DNA reads as TGCAGCGTAGGACAGGGGAGCTATGGCTACACCTTC. This sequence encodes CSVGQGSYGYTF.

This chain joins TRBV4-1 and TRBJ2-1; 13 bases agree with TRBD2. This CDR3 is built from 18 residues. Germline values: CDR1 MGHRA, CDR2 YSYEKL. J was trimmed by 8 bases and V by 6 bases; bases with no gene match: 16. The CDR3 sequence: CASRPSQALAGGRYEQFF. In DNA, the CDR3 is TGCGCCAGCAGACCCAGCCAAGCACTAGCGGGAGGGCGTTATGAGCAGTTCTTC.

The chain uses TRBV2 and TRBJ1-2; 8 bases match TRBD1. V was clipped by 6 bases and J by 7 bases; unmatched bases: 13. CDR3 length: 15 amino acids. Germline loops: CDR1 SNHLY, CDR2 FYNNEI. The CDR3 DNA reads TGTGCCAGCAGCCCGACAGGGGCAACAACGGGTGGCTACACCTTC. Protein product: CASSPTGATTGGYTF.

The CDR3 nucleotides are TGCAGCGTCGCCCCTAGCGGGAGATTGTATCGTGCCGGGGAGCTGTTTTTT. Amino acid sequence: CSVAPSGRLYRAGELFF. This chain uses TRBV29-1 with TRBJ2-2; TRBD2 matches 10 bases. The length of the CDR3 is 17 residues. From germline, CDR1 is SQVTM and CDR2 ANQGSEA. The junction had 16 bases not matched to a gene; V was cut back by 6 bases and J by 6 bases.

The chain combines TRBV7-9 with TRBJ2-7, with 16 positions matching TRBD2. V was pared by 5 bases and J by 2 bases, with 12 bases of the junction left unmatched. The CDR3 has 19 amino acids. CDR1 and CDR2 (germline): SEHNR, FQNEAQ (reference sequence). The chain's CDR3 is CASSQAGTSGRAWAYEQYF. CDR3 bases: TGTGCCAGCAGCCAGGCCGGGACTAGCGGGAGGGCGTGGGCCTACGAGCAGTACTTC.

This clone has only a few counts. The chain recombines TRBV6-5 with TRBJ2-3; D is perhaps TRBD2 (5 bases). Germline loops: CDR1 MNHEY, CDR2 SVGAGI. The CDR3 is 14 residues long. Trimming took off 0 bases at V and 6 bases at J, with 10 bases between the two ends. For the CDR3, the DNA is TGTGCCAGCAGTTACTCCCCGGGAAGGGATACGCAGTATTTT. Protein: CASSYSPGRDTQYF.

The V call is TRBV4-1, the J call TRBJ2-7, with D unclear. Deletions cut 2 bases from V and 2 bases from J, with 13 bases between. Germline V gene data show CDR1 as MGHRA and CDR2 as YSYEKL. The CDR3 spans 15 residues. The CDR3 nucleotides are TGCGCCAGCAGCCAAAGTCTAACAGCCACCTACGAGCAGTACTTC. It translates to CASSQSLTATYEQYF.

This rearrangement joins TRBV4-1 to TRBJ1-1; D is undetermined. The germline gives CDR1 MGHRA, CDR2 YSYEKL. V was shortened by 1 base and J by 6 bases, with 18 bases between the two germline ends. CDR3 length: 16 residues. Written as DNA, the CDR3 is TGCGCCAGCAGCCAAGTGAACATGGGCTTTAGCGCTGAAGCTTTCTTT. Amino acids: CASSQVNMGFSAEAFF.

V and J are TRBV14 and TRBJ1-1, with 7 bases lining up with TRBD1. V shed 2 bases, J shed 0 bases, and the junction held 6 bases outside the gene matches. The CDR3 has 16 amino acids. Germline-derived CDR1 and CDR2 are SGHDN and FVKESK. CDR3 sequence reads: CASSQKWTGMNTEAFF. CDR3 nucleotides: TGTGCCAGCAGCCAAAAGTGGACAGGAATGAACACTGAAGCTTTCTTT.